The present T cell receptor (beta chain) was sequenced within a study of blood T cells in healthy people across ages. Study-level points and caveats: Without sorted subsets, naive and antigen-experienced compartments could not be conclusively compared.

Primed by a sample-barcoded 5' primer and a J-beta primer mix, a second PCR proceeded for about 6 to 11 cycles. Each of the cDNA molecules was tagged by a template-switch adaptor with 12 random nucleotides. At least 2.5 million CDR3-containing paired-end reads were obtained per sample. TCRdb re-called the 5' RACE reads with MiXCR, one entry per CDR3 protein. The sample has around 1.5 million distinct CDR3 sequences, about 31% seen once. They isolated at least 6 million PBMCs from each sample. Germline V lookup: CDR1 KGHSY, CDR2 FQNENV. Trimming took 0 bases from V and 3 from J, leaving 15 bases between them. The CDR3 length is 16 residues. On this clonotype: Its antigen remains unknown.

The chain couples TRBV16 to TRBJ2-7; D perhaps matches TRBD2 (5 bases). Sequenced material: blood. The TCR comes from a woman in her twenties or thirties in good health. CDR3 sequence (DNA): TGTGCCAGCAGCCAATCCCTAGCTATATCTCGCTACGAGCAGTACTTC. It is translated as CASSQSLAISRYEQYF. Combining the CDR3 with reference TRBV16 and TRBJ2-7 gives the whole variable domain GEEVAQTPKHLVRGEGQKAKLYCAPIKGHSYVFWYQQVLKNEFKFLISFQNENVFDETGMPKERFSAKCLPNSPCSLEIQATKLEDSAVYFCASSQSLAISRYEQYFGPGTRLTVT.